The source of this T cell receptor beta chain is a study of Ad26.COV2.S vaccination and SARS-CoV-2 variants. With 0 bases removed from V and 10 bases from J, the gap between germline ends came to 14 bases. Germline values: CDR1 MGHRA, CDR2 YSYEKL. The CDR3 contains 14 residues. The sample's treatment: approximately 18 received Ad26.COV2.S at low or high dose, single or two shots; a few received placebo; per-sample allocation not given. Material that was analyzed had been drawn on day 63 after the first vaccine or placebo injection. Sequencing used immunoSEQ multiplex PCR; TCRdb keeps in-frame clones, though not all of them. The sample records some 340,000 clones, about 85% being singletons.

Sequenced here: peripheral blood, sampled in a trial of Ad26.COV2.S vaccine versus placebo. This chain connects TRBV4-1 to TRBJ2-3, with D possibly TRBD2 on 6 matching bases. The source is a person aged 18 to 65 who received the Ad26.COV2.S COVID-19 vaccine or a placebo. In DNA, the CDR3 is TGCGCCAGCAGCCAAGATGGGACTTCAAGTCCGCAGTATTTT. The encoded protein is CASSQDGTSSPQYF.